The next 15 T cell receptor beta chains were all read from a single sample in a study of cytotoxic CD8 clonotypes in ibrutinib-treated CLL. Method: immunoSEQ multiplex PCR; TCRdb's copy keeps in-frame clones and lacks some. The sample lists 150,000 or so clones, approximately 90% occurring once. The material sequenced was PBMCs, taken at disease progression, from a patient treated with ibrutinib. These receptors were collected from a human donor with chronic lymphocytic leukemia.

The chain employs TRBV11-3 and TRBJ1-1; D call uncertain. CDR3 length: 15 amino acids. V lost 5 bases to trimming and J lost 0 bases, with 13 bases between them. Germline CDR1 SGHNT, CDR2 YENEEA. The CDR3 sequence: CASSVSELMNTEAFF. The DNA of the CDR3 is TGTGCCAGCAGCGTCTCAGAGCTGATGAACACTGAAGCTTTCTTT. The complete variable domain, with remaining parts taken from reference TRBV11-3 and TRBJ1-1, reads EAGVVQSPRYKIIEKKQPVAFWCNPISGHNTLYWYLQNLGQGPELLIRYENEEAVDDSQLPKDRFSAERLKGVDSTLKIQPAELGDSAVYLCASSVSELMNTEAFFGQGTRLTVV.

V gene TRBV7-7 combines with J gene TRBJ2-3; the D is unclear. V was shortened by 4 bases and J by 2 bases, with 22 bases between the two germline ends. The length of the CDR3 is 18 residues. Looked up from germline, CDR1 is SSHAT and CDR2 is FNYEAQ (reference sequence). CDR3 DNA: TGTGCCAGCAGCTCCCGGACGACATCTCCCCTCTTCACAGATACGCAGTATTTT. Protein product: CASSSRTTSPLFTDTQYF.

The chain carries TRBV11-3 and TRBJ1-2; D is uncertain. The CDR3 is made up of 14 amino acids. Germline assignment: CDR1 SGHNT and CDR2 YENEEA. The germline V and J ends were trimmed by 7 bases and 5 bases, with 17 bases remaining between them. The DNA of the CDR3 is TGTGCCAGCACCGAAGGGTCAGCTCAATATGGCTACACCTTC. Its translation: CASTEGSAQYGYTF.

This clone was picked up a small number of times. The chain recombines TRBV2 with TRBJ1-5; D perhaps matches TRBD1 (6 bases). Germline-derived CDR1 and CDR2 are SNHLY and FYNNEI. Trimming shortened V by 5 bases and J by 3 bases, and 14 bases separated the two germline ends. This CDR3 region has 15 residues. CDR3 residues: CASSFGQTTNQPQHF. The CDR3 bases are TGTGCCAGCAGTTTTGGACAGACGACCAATCAGCCCCAGCATTTT.

This chain uses TRBV5-1 with TRBJ2-5; 7 bases are a match to TRBD1. Germline V CDR1 and CDR2: SGHRS, YFSETQ. V lost 4 bases and J lost 3; bases outside the gene matches: 12. This CDR3 is built from 16 residues. The CDR3 is CASSPTSGGQEETQYF. The CDR3 nucleotides read TGCGCCAGCAGCCCCACTTCCGGAGGACAGGAAGAGACCCAGTACTTC.

This clone was seen only once. This sequence joins TRBV4-1 and TRBJ1-4; no firm D call. This CDR3 spans 16 amino acids. Trimming pared 2 bases from V and 3 bases from J, leaving 13 bases between. Germline V gives CDR1 MGHRA, CDR2 YSYEKL. For the CDR3, the DNA is TGCGCCAGCAGCCAATTGCATCAGAGACCTAATGAAAAACTGTTTTTT. This translates into CASSQLHQRPNEKLFF.

The genes are TRBV5-1 and TRBJ1-5, with D hard to call. This CDR3 region has 16 residues. The V gene's germline CDR1 is SGHRS and CDR2 YFSETQ. Deletions cut 0 bases from V and 0 bases from J, with 10 bases between. The CDR3 DNA is TGCGCCAGCAGCTTGGACAGCACGAATAGCAATCAGCCCCAGCATTTT. Its protein product is CASSLDSTNSNQPQHF.

The rearrangement uses TRBV6-1 and TRBJ2-7; 9 bases map to TRBD1. This CDR3 contains 16 residues. V was pared by 2 bases and J by 5 bases, with 10 bases of the junction left unmatched. Germline assignment: CDR1 MNHNS and CDR2 SASEGT. The CDR3 loop reads CASSEFSATGGNEQYF. In DNA, the CDR3 is TGTGCCAGCAGTGAATTCTCGGCGACAGGGGGGAACGAGCAGTACTTC.

The chain uses TRBV7-2 and TRBJ1-3; TRBD1 matches at 9 bases. V lost 2 bases, J lost 2 bases, and 4 bases stayed unmatched. This CDR3 has 16 residues. Germline V CDR1 and CDR2: SGHTA, FQGNSA. The CDR3 bases are TGTGCCAGCAGCTTATACAGGGGGCGCCCTGGAAACACCATATATTTT. It codes for CASSLYRGRPGNTIYF. The complete variable domain, with remaining parts taken from reference TRBV7-2 and TRBJ1-3, reads GAGVSQSPSNKVTEKGKDVELRCDPISGHTALYWYRQSLGQGLEFLIYFQGNSAPDKSGLPSDRFSAERTGGSVSTLTIQRTQQEDSAVYLCASSLYRGRPGNTIYFGEGSWLTVV.

The chain employs TRBV2 and TRBJ1-5; 8 bases fit TRBD1. The CDR3 totals 14 residues. CDR1 and CDR2 (germline): SNHLY, FYNNEI. V shed 6 bases, J shed 6 bases, and the junction held 7 bases outside the gene matches. CDR3 sequence reads: CASRMTGEAQPQHF. Here the CDR3 DNA reads TGTGCCAGCAGGATGACAGGGGAGGCTCAGCCCCAGCATTTT.

The chain couples TRBV4-1 to TRBJ2-7; 12 nucleotides agree with TRBD2. Germline CDR1 and CDR2: MGHRA and YSYEKL. J lost 4 bases, V lost 4 bases, and 2 bases had no gene match. CDR3 length: 14 residues. CDR3 in amino acids: CASSPGLAGYEQYF. The CDR3 coding sequence is TGCGCCAGCAGCCCCGGACTAGCGGGATACGAGCAGTACTTC.

The rearrangement links TRBV20-1 to TRBJ1-2; D gene unclear. Trimming took 8 bases from V and 3 from J, leaving 10 bases between them. The CDR3 has 11 amino acids. Germline V gives CDR1 DFQATT, CDR2 SNEGSKA (reference sequence). CDR3 in amino acids: CSFGFDYGYTF. The CDR3 DNA follows: TGCAGTTTTGGTTTCGACTATGGCTACACCTTC.

CDR3 DNA: TGTGCCAGCAGTTTTCGTGGGACAGGGGCGTCGGCTTTCTTT. It specifies CASSFRGTGASAFF. The chain links TRBV28 to TRBJ1-1; 10 nucleotides agree with TRBD1. This CDR3 region has 14 residues. Germline values: CDR1 MDHEN, CDR2 SYDVKM. V shed 3 bases, J shed 11 bases, and the junction held 9 bases outside the gene matches.

The chain uses TRBV6-5 and TRBJ1-2; possibly TRBD1 for D (6 bases). V lost 7 bases, J lost 2 bases, and 14 bases lay in between. The CDR3 totals 14 residues. Germline CDR1 is MNHEY and CDR2 is SVGAGI. The CDR3 reads CASIPGGGNYGYTF. CDR3 DNA: TGTGCCAGCATACCGGGGGGCGGAAACTATGGCTACACCTTC.

This clone was seen more than once but under ten times. This sample also contains other DNA sequences that code for the same CDR3. CDR3 region: CASSESGSYNEQFF. The CDR3 DNA sequence: TGCGCCAGCAGTGAGTCTGGTAGCTACAATGAGCAGTTCTTC. This chain uses TRBV10-1 with TRBJ2-1; D not resolved. Germline lookup yields CDR1 WNHNN and CDR2 SYGVQD (reference sequence). V was clipped by 0 bases and J by 3 bases, with 6 bases between them. There are 14 residues in the CDR3.